These T cell receptor beta chains were read from a single sample in a study of T cell changes during pregnancy in multiple sclerosis. Here immunoSEQ multiplex PCR was the method, and the copy in TCRdb shows in-frame clones only, minus some. This sample has 75,000 to 100,000 clones, with about nine tenths found just once. The starting material was peripheral blood, obtained after pregnancy. These receptors were obtained from a female donor in good health, enrolled as a control in a pregnancy study. The CDR3 runs from the conserved cysteine through the conserved F or W. The order of the fields is D gene, J gene, V gene, clone size, CDR3 protein, CDR3 DNA. D genes are given only for firm matches. Size tells how often a clone was seen (once, few, many) or the class of an expanded clone, and some rows leave it out.

. TRBJ2-6 TRBV10-2 . CASSGGQTDSSGANVLTF TGCGCCAGCAGTGGGGGGCAGACCGATAGCTCTGGGGCCAACGTCCTGACTTTC
. TRBJ1-2 TRBV18 . CASSREGGYGYTF TGTGCCAGCTCACGGGAGGGTGGTTATGGCTACACCTTC
. TRBJ1-1 TRBV30 . CAWSGPLGTEKAFF TGTGCCTGGAGTGGCCCGCTTGGGACTGAAAAAGCTTTCTTT
. TRBJ2-7 TRBV10-3 . CAISPTGLDLEQYF TGTGCCATCAGCCCCACGGGACTTGACCTCGAGCAGTACTTC
. TRBJ2-3 TRBV18 . CASSLRETDTQYF TGTGCCAGCTCACTCAGGGAAACAGATACGCAGTATTTT
. TRBJ1-6 TRBV6-1 once CASSAPAGALYNSPLHF TGTGCCAGCAGTGCGCCTGCAGGGGCCCTCTATAATTCACCCCTCCACTTT
. TRBJ2-7 TRBV21-1 . CASSRGRQGVNEQYF TGTGCCAGCAGCCGAGGGAGACAGGGCGTTAACGAGCAGTACTTC
. TRBJ2-1 TRBV14 . CASSRGQFKQFF TGTGCCAGCAGCCGAGGACAGTTCAAGCAGTTCTTC
. TRBJ1-1 TRBV30 few CAWSVNSMNTEAFF TGTGCCTGGAGTGTTAACAGCATGAACACTGAAGCTTTCTTT
. TRBJ1-4 TRBV2 . CASKGPSIRNEKLFF TGTGCCAGCAAGGGGCCGTCTATTCGAAATGAAAAACTGTTTTTT
TRBD1 TRBJ2-3 TRBV9 . CASSVRQGDTDTQYF TGTGCCAGCAGCGTGCGGCAGGGGGACACAGATACGCAGTATTTT
TRBD1 TRBJ2-3 TRBV5-5 . CASRPGGSADTQYF TGTGCCAGCAGGCCAGGGGGATCGGCAGATACGCAGTATTTT
TRBD2 TRBJ2-1 TRBV19 . CASSISGLAKAGQFF TGTGCCAGTAGTATTTCGGGACTAGCTAAGGCAGGGCAGTTCTTC
TRBD2 TRBJ2-5 TRBV5-1 . CASSLLAGPQETQYF TGCGCCAGCAGCTTACTAGCGGGGCCTCAAGAGACCCAGTACTTC
. TRBJ1-5 TRBV6-4 . CASSVQLNQPQHF TGTGCCAGCAGTGTACAGCTTAATCAGCCCCAGCATTTT
. TRBJ1-1 TRBV6-5 . CASTWKARKGEAFF TGTGCCAGCACCTGGAAGGCCCGCAAGGGGGAAGCTTTCTTT
. TRBJ1-6 TRBV4-1 . CASSQDVVPPLHF TGCGCCAGCAGCCAAGATGTAGTTCCACCCCTCCACTTT
. TRBJ2-7 TRBV29-1 . CSVGTGVYEQYF TGCAGCGTGGGGACTGGAGTCTACGAGCAGTACTTC
. TRBJ2-1 TRBV27 . CASSPPPSSYNEQFF TGTGCCAGCAGTCCCCCCCCGAGCTCCTACAATGAGCAGTTCTTC
. TRBJ2-1 TRBV7-6 . CASSRQVYNEQFF TGTGCCAGCAGCCGACAGGTCTACAATGAGCAGTTCTTC
. TRBJ1-2 TRBV6-1 . CASSYSAYGYTF TGTGCCAGCAGCTACAGTGCATATGGCTACACCTTC
. TRBJ2-1 TRBV7-2 . CASRRENEQFF TGTGCCAGCAGGAGGGAGAATGAGCAGTTCTTC
. TRBJ2-3 TRBV5-4 . CASSPGLGGDTQYF TGTGCCAGCAGCCCGGGACTTGGGGGAGATACGCAGTATTTT
TRBD2 TRBJ2-7 TRBV7-2 . CASSLQRGYEQYF TGTGCCAGCAGCTTGCAGCGGGGCTACGAGCAGTACTTC
TRBD1 TRBJ1-1 TRBV7-6 . CASSRSGQREAFF TGTGCCAGCAGCCGGTCGGGACAGCGTGAAGCTTTCTTT
TRBD1 TRBJ2-3 TRBV9 . CASSYRQGTDTQYF TGTGCCAGCAGCTACCGACAGGGAACAGATACGCAGTATTTT
. TRBJ2-3 TRBV2 . CASSEEGPSTDTQYF TGTGCCAGCAGTGAAGAGGGGCCTAGCACAGATACGCAGTATTTT
. TRBJ1-1 TRBV7-8 . CASSFDSGRDSAFF TGTGCCAGCAGCTTCGACAGTGGCAGGGACTCAGCTTTCTTT
TRBD1 TRBJ1-1 TRBV6-1 . CASRPGQALNTEAFF TGTGCCAGCAGACCGGGACAGGCACTGAACACTGAAGCTTTCTTT
TRBD1 TRBJ1-2 TRBV30 . CAWSPRTGGHYGYTF TGTGCCTGGAGTCCCCGGACAGGGGGACACTATGGCTACACCTTC